A single sample gave rise to the 12 T cell receptor beta chains below, sequenced in a study of response to subunit inactivated influenza vaccine. In TCRdb, the RT-PCR reads were re-called with MiXCR into one record per CDR3 protein. This sample has roughly 550,000 distinct CDR3 sequences; around 21% occur once, and the top ten carry roughly 2.8%. The sample also formed part of further work on T cells expressing NK-cell markers. That report notes: What made the TCR beta cDNA was 5'RACE template switching with UMIs.

Source: CD4+ T cells sorted from PBMCs, taken 11 to 12 days after vaccination. The receptors stem from a man aged 45-65 years who received an inactivated influenza vaccine.

V usage is TRBV10-3 and J usage is TRBJ2-2; D gene uncertain. The CDR3 is 13 residues long. From germline, CDR1 is ENHRY and CDR2 SYGVKD. The V end was cut by 6 bases, the J end by 2 bases, with 7 bases between. The CDR3: CAISPVNTGELFF. The CDR3 coding sequence is TGTGCCATCAGCCCAGTTAACACCGGGGAGCTGTTTTTT.

This clonotype has a handful of counts. This chain uses TRBV5-6 with TRBJ2-1; 9 positions agree with TRBD2. The CDR3 consists of 16 residues. V shed 4 bases, J shed 7 bases, and the junction held 12 bases outside the gene matches. CDR1 is SGHDT and CDR2 is YYEEEE in the germline V gene. The CDR3 sequence is CASSIEREVYRNEQFF. The CDR3 nucleotides read TGTGCCAGCAGCATAGAGCGGGAGGTCTATAGGAATGAGCAGTTCTTC.

In its sample, this clonotype was seen once. The chain couples TRBV20-1 to TRBJ1-5; the match to TRBD1 covers 12 bases. The CDR3 totals 17 residues. The germline CDR1 and CDR2 sequences are DFQATT and SNEGSKA (reference sequence). J was trimmed by 2 bases and V by 3 bases; bases with no gene match: 8. This CDR3 reads CSASPGTGGRGNQPQHF. CDR3 in DNA: TGCAGTGCTAGCCCCGGGACAGGGGGCAGGGGCAATCAGCCCCAGCATTTT.

This clonotype was observed once. The rearrangement uses TRBV19 and TRBJ2-7, with D perhaps matching TRBD1 (5 bases). V was trimmed by 6 bases and J by 0 bases, leaving 15 bases between them. The CDR3 has 15 amino acids. Looked up from germline, CDR1 is LNHDA and CDR2 is SQIVND (reference sequence). CDR3 loop: CASRRTYHLSYEQYF. CDR3 in DNA: TGTGCCAGTAGGAGGACATACCATCTCTCCTACGAGCAGTACTTC.

In this sample, this clonotype turned up a few times. This rearrangement joins TRBV4-3 to TRBJ2-1; 8 bases line up with TRBD2. V dropped 4 bases and J dropped 6; count of bases not matched to a gene: 11. The CDR3 sequence is 16 residues long. Germline V lookup: CDR1 LGHNA, CDR2 YSLEER. For the CDR3, the DNA is TGCGCCAGCAGCCGATCGGGACTAGGGGGGTTCAATGAGCAGTTCTTC. Protein product: CASSRSGLGGFNEQFF.

This chain connects TRBV20-1 to TRBJ1-2, with D unclear. This CDR3 comprises 14 residues. The germline V gene encodes CDR1 DFQATT and CDR2 SNEGSKA (reference sequence). V lost 0 bases, J lost 0 bases, and 8 bases lay in between. CDR3 in DNA: TGCAGTGCTAGAGATCTCGCGGCTAACTATGGCTACACCTTC. It specifies CSARDLAANYGYTF.

V and J are TRBV14 and TRBJ2-3; D is perhaps TRBD2 (7 bases). V was pared by 1 base and J by 6 bases, with 17 bases between. CDR3 length equals 16 residues. The V gene's germline CDR1 is SGHDN and CDR2 FVKESK. The CDR3 protein is CASSQAGGLTRDTQYF. CDR3 DNA: TGTGCCAGCAGCCAAGCGGGGGGCCTCACCAGGGATACGCAGTATTTT. The variable domain in full, completed from reference TRBV14 and TRBJ2-3, reads EAGVTQFPSHSVIEKGQTVTLRCDPISGHDNLYWYRRVMGKEIKFLLHFVKESKQDESGMPNNRFLAERTGGTYSTLKVQPAELEDSGVYFCASSQAGGLTRDTQYFGPGTRLTVL.

The chain is built from TRBV20-1 and TRBJ1-5, with TRBD1 matching over 8 bases. The germline V gene has CDR1 DFQATT and CDR2 SNEGSKA (reference sequence). The V segment lost 4 bases and the J segment 5 bases; nucleotides outside the gene matches: 10. The CDR3 runs 15 residues. The CDR3 DNA reads TGCAGTGCTATACGAACAGGGGGAAGGTATCAGCCCCAGCATTTT. Its protein product is CSAIRTGGRYQPQHF.

The chain combines TRBV7-6 with TRBJ2-5; the match to TRBD2 covers 9 bases. From germline, CDR1 is SGHVS and CDR2 FNYEAQ. Trimming removed 2 bases from V and 4 bases from J; junction bases left unmatched: 5. CDR3 length: 15 residues. CDR3 sequence reads: CASSLIAGDPETQYF. CDR3 DNA sequence: TGTGCCAGCAGCTTAATAGCGGGAGACCCAGAGACCCAGTACTTC. Full variable domain (rest looked up from reference TRBV7-6 and TRBJ2-5): GAGVSQSPRYKVTKRGQDVALRCDPISGHVSLYWYRQALGQGPEFLTYFNYEAQQDKSGLPNDRFSAERPEGSISTLTIQRTEQRDSAMYRCASSLIAGDPETQYFGPGTRLLVL.

The chain uses TRBV20-1 and TRBJ2-3; the match to TRBD2 covers 8 bases. The CDR3 sequence is 16 residues long. V lost 5 bases, J lost 0 bases, and 10 bases stayed unmatched. Germline V gives CDR1 DFQATT, CDR2 SNEGSKA (reference sequence). As DNA, the CDR3 is TGCAGTGCTCCAAACCGACGGGAGGGCAGCACAGATACGCAGTATTTT. It yields the protein CSAPNRREGSTDTQYF.

This clonotype was picked up a small number of times. The rearrangement links TRBV7-2 to TRBJ2-1, with D unresolved. Trimming stripped 2 bases from V and 7 bases from J, with 9 bases between. Germline assignment: CDR1 SGHTA and CDR2 FQGNSA. The CDR3 loop spans 13 amino acids. In nucleotides, the CDR3 is TGTGCCAGCAGCTTACCCCCGGCGAATGAGCAGTTCTTC. Its translation is CASSLPPANEQFF.

The rearrangement uses TRBV7-9 and TRBJ2-7; the D gene could be TRBD1 or TRBD2 (5 bases each). The germline V gene encodes CDR1 SEHNR and CDR2 FQNEAQ (reference sequence). Trimming pared 2 bases from V and 7 bases from J, leaving 12 bases between. The CDR3 runs to 13 residues. DNA for the CDR3: TGTGCCAGCAGCTTAAAGGGGCCGGGGGAGCAGTACTTC. Translation: CASSLKGPGEQYF.